This T cell receptor (beta chain) appears in the sequencing data of a study of CD8 T cells in Susac syndrome. The CDR3 totals 14 residues. The germline gives CDR1 MGHRA, CDR2 YSYEKL. The V end was cut by 3 bases, the J end by 5 bases, with 13 bases between. Random hexamers were used to reverse transcribe an amount of about 0.45 to 1 ug RNA. TCRdb used MiXCR to reprocess the immunoSEQ multiplex PCR reads, holding one entry per CDR3 protein. Of under 95,000 distinct CDR3 sequences in the sample, roughly 94% are singletons; the top ten hold over 0.3%. Sequenced sample: CD4+ T cells from PBMCs. The chain is built from TRBV4-1 and TRBJ1-1; TRBD1 might be the D (5 bases). The TCR was taken from a human donor with Susac syndrome. The CDR3 DNA sequence: TGCGCCAGCAGCCAGCGCAGGGTTGAGACTGAAGCTTTCTTT. It is translated as CASSQRRVETEAFF.